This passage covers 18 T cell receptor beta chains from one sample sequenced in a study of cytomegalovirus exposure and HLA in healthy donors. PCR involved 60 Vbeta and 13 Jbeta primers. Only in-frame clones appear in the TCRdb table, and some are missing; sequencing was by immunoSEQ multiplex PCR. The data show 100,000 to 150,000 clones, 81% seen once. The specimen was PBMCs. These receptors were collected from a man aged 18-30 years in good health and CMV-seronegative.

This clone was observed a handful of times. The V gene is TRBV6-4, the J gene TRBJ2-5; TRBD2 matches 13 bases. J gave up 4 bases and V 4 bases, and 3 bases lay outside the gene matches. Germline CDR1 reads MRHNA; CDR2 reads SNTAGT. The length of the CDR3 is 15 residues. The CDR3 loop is CASSVTSGGAETQYF. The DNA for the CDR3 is TGTGCCAGCAGTGTTACTAGCGGGGGGGCAGAGACCCAGTACTTC.

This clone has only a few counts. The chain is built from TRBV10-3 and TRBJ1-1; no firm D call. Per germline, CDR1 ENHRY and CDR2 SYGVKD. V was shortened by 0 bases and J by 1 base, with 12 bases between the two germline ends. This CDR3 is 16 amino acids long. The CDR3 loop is CAISESGIIANTEAFF. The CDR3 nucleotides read TGTGCCATCAGTGAGTCGGGTATAATAGCGAACACTGAAGCTTTCTTT.

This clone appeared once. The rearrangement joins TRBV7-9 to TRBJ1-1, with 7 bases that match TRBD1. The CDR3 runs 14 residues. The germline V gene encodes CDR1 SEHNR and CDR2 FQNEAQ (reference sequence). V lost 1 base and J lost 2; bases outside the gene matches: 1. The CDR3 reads CASSLEGGNTEAFF. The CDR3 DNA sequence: TGTGCCAGCAGCTTAGAAGGGGGCAACACTGAAGCTTTCTTT.

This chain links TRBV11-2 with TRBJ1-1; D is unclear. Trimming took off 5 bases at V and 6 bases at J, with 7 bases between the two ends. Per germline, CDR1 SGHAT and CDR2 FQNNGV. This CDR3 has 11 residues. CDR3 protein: CASSKSAEAFF. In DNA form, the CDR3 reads TGTGCCAGCAGCAAGTCGGCTGAAGCTTTCTTT.

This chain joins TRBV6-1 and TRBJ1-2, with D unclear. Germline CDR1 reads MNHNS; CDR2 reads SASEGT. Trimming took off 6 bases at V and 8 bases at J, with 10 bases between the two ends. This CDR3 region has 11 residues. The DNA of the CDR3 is TGTGCCAGCAGCTCCGGGAGCGGCTACACCTTC. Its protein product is CASSSGSGYTF.

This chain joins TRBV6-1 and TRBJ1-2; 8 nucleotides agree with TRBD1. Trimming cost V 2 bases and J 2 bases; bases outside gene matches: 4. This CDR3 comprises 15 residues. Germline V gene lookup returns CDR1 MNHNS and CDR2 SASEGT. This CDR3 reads CASSEWTGPNYGYTF. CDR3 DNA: TGTGCCAGCAGTGAATGGACAGGGCCCAACTATGGCTACACCTTC.

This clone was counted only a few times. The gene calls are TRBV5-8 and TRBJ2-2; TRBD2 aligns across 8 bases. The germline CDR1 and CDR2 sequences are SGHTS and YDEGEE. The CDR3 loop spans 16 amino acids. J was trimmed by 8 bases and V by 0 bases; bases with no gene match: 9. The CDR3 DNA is TGTGCCAGCAGCTTGGATCGCCGGGGGGGGACGGGGGAGCTGTTTTTT. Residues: CASSLDRRGGTGELFF.

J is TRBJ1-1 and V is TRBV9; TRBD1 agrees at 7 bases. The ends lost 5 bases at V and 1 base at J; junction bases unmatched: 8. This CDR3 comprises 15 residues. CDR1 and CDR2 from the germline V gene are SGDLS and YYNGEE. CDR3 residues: CASSEQGQTNTEAFF. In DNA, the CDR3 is TGTGCCAGCAGTGAACAGGGACAGACGAACACTGAAGCTTTCTTT.

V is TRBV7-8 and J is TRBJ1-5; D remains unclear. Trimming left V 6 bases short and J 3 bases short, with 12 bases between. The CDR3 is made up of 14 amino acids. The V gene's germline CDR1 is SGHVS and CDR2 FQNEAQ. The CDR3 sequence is CASRYDGLNQPQHF. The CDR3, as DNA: TGTGCCAGCAGATATGACGGACTCAATCAGCCCCAGCATTTT.

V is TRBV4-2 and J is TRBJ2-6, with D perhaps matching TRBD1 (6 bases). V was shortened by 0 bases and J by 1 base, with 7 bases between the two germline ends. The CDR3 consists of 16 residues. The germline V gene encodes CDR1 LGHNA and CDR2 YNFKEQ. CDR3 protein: CASSQDRGSGANVLTF. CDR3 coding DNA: TGTGCCAGCAGCCAAGACAGGGGATCTGGGGCCAACGTCCTGACTTTC.

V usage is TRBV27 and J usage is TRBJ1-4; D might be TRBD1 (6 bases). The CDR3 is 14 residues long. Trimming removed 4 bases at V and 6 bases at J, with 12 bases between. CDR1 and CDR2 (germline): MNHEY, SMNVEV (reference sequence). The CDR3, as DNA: TGTGCCAGCAGTTCCGGGGGGCTCGATGAAAAACTGTTTTTT. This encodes CASSSGGLDEKLFF.

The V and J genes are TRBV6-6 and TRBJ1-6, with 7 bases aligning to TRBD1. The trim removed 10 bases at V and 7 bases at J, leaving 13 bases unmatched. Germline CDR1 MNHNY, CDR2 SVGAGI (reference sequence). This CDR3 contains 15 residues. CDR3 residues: CATLSQQGLNSPLHF. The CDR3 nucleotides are TGTGCCACCCTCTCCCAACAGGGGTTGAATTCACCCCTCCACTTT.

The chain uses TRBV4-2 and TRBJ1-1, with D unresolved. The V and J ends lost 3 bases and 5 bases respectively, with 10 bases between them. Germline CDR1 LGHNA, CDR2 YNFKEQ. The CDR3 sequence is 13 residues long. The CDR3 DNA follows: TGTGCCAGCAGCCAGGGGAGTGGGACTGAAGCTTTCTTT. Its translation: CASSQGSGTEAFF.

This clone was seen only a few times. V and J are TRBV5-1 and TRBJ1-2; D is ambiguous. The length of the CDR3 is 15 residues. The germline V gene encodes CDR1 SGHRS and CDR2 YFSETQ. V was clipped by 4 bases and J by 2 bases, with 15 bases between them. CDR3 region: CASSGGPESNYGYTF. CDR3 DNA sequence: TGCGCCAGCAGCGGAGGACCAGAATCAAACTATGGCTACACCTTC.

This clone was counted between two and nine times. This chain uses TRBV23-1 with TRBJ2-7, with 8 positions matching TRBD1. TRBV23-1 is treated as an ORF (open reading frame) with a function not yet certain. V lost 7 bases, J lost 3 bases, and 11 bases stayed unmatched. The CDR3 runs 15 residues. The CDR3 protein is CASKPTTGDNYEQYF. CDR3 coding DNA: TGCGCCAGCAAACCGACGACAGGGGACAACTACGAGCAGTACTTC.

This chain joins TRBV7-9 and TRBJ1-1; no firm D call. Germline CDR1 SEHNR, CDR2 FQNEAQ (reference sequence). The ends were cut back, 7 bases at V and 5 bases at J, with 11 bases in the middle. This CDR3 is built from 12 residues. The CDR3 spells CASTSGSTEAFF. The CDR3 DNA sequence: TGTGCCAGCACCTCCGGTAGTACTGAAGCTTTCTTT.

The CDR3 region is CAPGTLGMNTEAFF. The CDR3 DNA follows: TGTGCCCCGGGGACACTCGGCATGAACACTGAAGCTTTCTTT. V is TRBV7-9 and J is TRBJ1-1, with D tentatively TRBD1 (6 bases). The V and J ends lost 11 bases and 0 bases respectively, with 16 bases between them. The V gene's germline CDR1 is SEHNR and CDR2 FQNEAQ (reference sequence). CDR3 length equals 14 residues.

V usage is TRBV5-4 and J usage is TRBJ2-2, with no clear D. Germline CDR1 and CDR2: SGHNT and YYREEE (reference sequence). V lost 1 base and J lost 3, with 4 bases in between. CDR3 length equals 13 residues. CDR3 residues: CASSLQDTGELFF. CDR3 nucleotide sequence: TGTGCCAGCAGCTTGCAGGACACCGGGGAGCTGTTTTTT.